This T cell receptor (beta chain) was identified during a study of T cell repertoires in cytomegalovirus infection. TCRdb reanalysed the reads using MiXCR and keeps one entry per CDR3 protein. Found here are around 71,000 distinct CDR3 sequences, roughly 20% of them singletons; the top ten hold approximately 68%. Turning to this clonotype: Its target is unknown.

The CDR3 is 16 residues long. Germline V gives CDR1 SGHDN, CDR2 FVKESK. Deletions cut 1 base from V and 0 bases from J, with 9 bases between. The chain joins TRBV14 to TRBJ1-4, with D maybe TRBD1 (6 bases). Sample: CD8+ T cells from cultured PBMCs, taken from culture after CMV antigen stimulation. This sequence was found in a human donor in good health (CMV status not recorded). Some clones in this sample may be carry-over from other donors' samples. The CDR3 DNA reads as TGTGCCAGCAGCCAAGGTTGGACAGCAACTAATGAAAAACTGTTTTTT. This gives the protein CASSQGWTATNEKLFF.